These 8 T cell receptor beta chains were sequenced from one sample in a study of a mutant IDH1 vaccine in newly diagnosed glioma. For these TCRs, the target antigens are not known. As to time point: week 5, during vaccination. In every dose of vaccine, 300 ug of mutant IDH1 20-mer peptide was given alongside topical imiquimod. Repertoires were generated with immunoSEQ multiplex PCR, while TCRdb's copy carries only in-frame clones and drops some. The data show 40,000 or so clones, around three quarters seen once. Sample: PBMCs, taken from a glioma patient whose treatment included an IDH1 peptide vaccine. The receptor set was obtained from a man between 40 and 49 years old with glioma.

This clone was detected only a few times. The chain is built from TRBV30 and TRBJ2-7; the match to TRBD2 covers 7 bases. V was pared by 0 bases and J by 6 bases, with 5 bases of the junction left unmatched. The CDR3 totals 13 residues. Per germline, CDR1 GTSNPN and CDR2 SVGIG (reference sequence). CDR3 residues: CAWSVVGGSEQYF. The CDR3 DNA follows: TGTGCCTGGAGTGTAGTGGGAGGGTCCGAGCAGTACTTC.

This chain joins TRBV27 and TRBJ1-2; D gene unclear. Trimming removed 5 bases from V and 4 bases from J, with 11 bases in between. Per germline, CDR1 MNHEY and CDR2 SMNVEV (reference sequence). The CDR3 contains 13 residues. The CDR3 region is CASSEAAGYGYTF. The CDR3 nucleotides are TGTGCCAGCAGTGAGGCCGCAGGCTATGGCTACACCTTC.

The chain links TRBV5-1 to TRBJ1-1; 10 bases are a match to TRBD1. V lost 5 bases and J lost 6; bases outside the gene matches: 7. Germline assignment: CDR1 SGHRS and CDR2 YFSETQ. This CDR3 is built from 14 residues. The CDR3 loop reads CASRGTGVYSEAFF. The CDR3 nucleotides read TGCGCCAGCAGAGGGACAGGGGTGTACTCTGAAGCTTTCTTT.

Only one count was recorded for this clone. V gene TRBV5-1 combines with J gene TRBJ2-5; D uncertain. Trimming cost V 2 bases and J 2 bases, with 10 bases left between them. This CDR3 is 14 amino acids long. The germline V gene encodes CDR1 SGHRS and CDR2 YFSETQ. CDR3: CASSFQSSQETQYF. CDR3 nucleotide sequence: TGCGCCAGCAGCTTCCAGAGCAGTCAAGAGACCCAGTACTTC.

The V gene is TRBV5-4, the J gene TRBJ2-1; no clear D. Between the trimmed V and J ends, which lost 0 bases and 0 bases, there was a span of 7 bases. Germline V lookup: CDR1 SGHNT, CDR2 YYREEE (reference sequence). The CDR3 is 15 residues long. CDR3 coding DNA: TGTGCCAGCAGCTTGGCAACGGGCTCCTACAATGAGCAGTTCTTC. The encoded protein is CASSLATGSYNEQFF.

The chain carries TRBV25-1 and TRBJ1-1; D not resolved. CDR3 length equals 16 residues. V was shortened by 0 bases and J by 0 bases, with 11 bases between the two germline ends. CDR1 MGHDK and CDR2 SYGVNS come from the germline V gene. CDR3 in DNA: TGTGCCAGCAGTGAATACGGCGGCCGGTTGAACACTGAAGCTTTCTTT. Its translation is CASSEYGGRLNTEAFF. The full variable domain, in which reference TRBV25-1 and TRBJ1-1 provide the parts outside the CDR3, is EADIYQTPRYLVIGTGKKITLECSQTMGHDKMYWYQQDPGMELHLIHYSYGVNSTEKGDLSSESTVSRIRTEHFPLTLESARPSHTSQYLCASSEYGGRLNTEAFFGQGTRLTVV.

The V call is TRBV6-5, the J call TRBJ2-5; 7 bases fit TRBD1. The CDR3 consists of 15 residues. After removal of 1 base from V and 4 bases from J, the junction contained 6 bases not matched to a gene. Germline V gives CDR1 MNHEY, CDR2 SVGAGI. The CDR3: CASSYFQGDRETQYF. In nucleotides, the CDR3 is TGTGCCAGCAGTTACTTTCAGGGGGATCGAGAGACCCAGTACTTC.

The chain couples TRBV19 to TRBJ1-5; the D gene is possibly TRBD1 (6 bases). CDR3 length: 14 amino acids. Germline assignment: CDR1 LNHDA and CDR2 SQIVND (reference sequence). The V end was cut by 7 bases, the J end by 3 bases, with 13 bases between. CDR3 residues: CASTLGANNQPQHF. CDR3 in DNA: TGTGCCAGTACCTTGGGGGCGAACAATCAGCCCCAGCATTTT.